This TCR beta chain originates from a study of shared clonotypes between healthy human individuals. Assay runs were performed at deep level. Using immunoSEQ multiplex PCR, the repertoire was profiled, and TCRdb retains in-frame clones only, with some absent. The table has about 2.5 million clones, 80% to 95% seen once. The study drew its donors from healthy HIV-negative adults without recent acute infections or vaccinations. The germline V gene has CDR1 MNHNS and CDR2 SASEGT. Trimming took off 1 base at V and 5 bases at J, with 17 bases between the two ends. The length of the CDR3 is 16 residues. The rearrangement uses TRBV6-1 and TRBJ1-1, with D hard to call. The TCR comes from a young man in good health. Some clones in this sample may be carry-over from other donors' samples. Material for sequencing was naive CD4+ T cells from PBMCs. Subset of the sample: CD45RA+ positively selected. CDR3 in amino acids: CASSEGPKPGLTEAFF. The CDR3 nucleotides are TGTGCCAGCAGTGAAGGTCCGAAGCCAGGTTTAACTGAAGCTTTCTTT.